This T cell receptor (beta chain) stems from a study of T-cell memory formation after mild COVID-19. Between the trimmed V and J ends, which lost 0 bases and 4 bases, there was a span of 13 bases. The germline gives CDR1 SGHRS, CDR2 YFSETQ. The CDR3 extends over 15 amino acids. Whole-study findings and limits: Specificity for SARS-CoV-2 was not confirmed among the second-wave clones peaking on day 37. A second wave expanding day 15 to 37 was CD4+-biased; contracting clones were balanced.

Each CDR3 protein gets one entry after TCRdb re-called the 5' RACE reads with MiXCR. This table has 340,000 or so distinct CDR3 sequences, approximately 13% appearing once. A few counts support this clonotype. The target antigen is unknown. The specimen was PBMCs or a T cell subset sorted from them (not recorded which). The V call is TRBV5-1, the J call TRBJ1-1; D ambiguous. The source of this sequence is a man aged 18 to 29 who had mild COVID-19 (a few samples of this study predate the infection). Cell type and time point are not known. In DNA form, the CDR3 reads TGCGCCAGCAGCTTGGGGGCTCTCTACCCCACTGAAGCTTTCTTT. Translated, it gives CASSLGALYPTEAFF.